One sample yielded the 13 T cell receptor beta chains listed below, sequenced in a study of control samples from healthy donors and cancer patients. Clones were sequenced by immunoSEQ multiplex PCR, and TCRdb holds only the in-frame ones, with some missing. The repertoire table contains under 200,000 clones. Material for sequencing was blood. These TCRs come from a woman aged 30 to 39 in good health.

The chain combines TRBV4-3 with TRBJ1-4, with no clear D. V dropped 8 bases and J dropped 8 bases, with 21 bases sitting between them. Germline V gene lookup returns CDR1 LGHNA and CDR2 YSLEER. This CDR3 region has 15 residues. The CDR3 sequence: CASAVGPGNIEKLFF. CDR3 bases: TGCGCCAGCGCTGTCGGACCGGGTAATATCGAAAAACTGTTTTTT.

This CDR3 is CASSQDIRGSYEQYF. The CDR3 nucleotides read TGTGCCAGCAGCCAAGACATCCGGGGGTCCTACGAGCAGTACTTC. This chain uses TRBV3-1 (or the pseudogene TRBV3-2) with TRBJ2-7, with TRBD2 as a possible D gene (6 bases). Germline CDR1 and CDR2: LGHDT and YNNKEL (reference sequence). Trimming left V 0 bases short and J 1 base short, with 10 bases between. The CDR3 consists of 15 residues.

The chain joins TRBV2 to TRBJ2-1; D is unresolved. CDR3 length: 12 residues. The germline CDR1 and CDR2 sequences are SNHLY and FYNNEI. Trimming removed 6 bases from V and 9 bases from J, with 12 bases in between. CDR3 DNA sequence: TGTGCCAGCAGCGGTCAGCGTATTGAGCAGTTCTTC. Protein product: CASSGQRIEQFF.

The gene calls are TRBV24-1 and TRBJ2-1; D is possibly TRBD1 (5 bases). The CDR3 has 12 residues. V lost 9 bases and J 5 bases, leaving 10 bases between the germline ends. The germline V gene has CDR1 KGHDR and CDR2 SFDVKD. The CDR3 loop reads CATQGINNEQFF. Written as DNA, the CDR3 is TGTGCCACCCAGGGAATAAACAATGAGCAGTTCTTC.

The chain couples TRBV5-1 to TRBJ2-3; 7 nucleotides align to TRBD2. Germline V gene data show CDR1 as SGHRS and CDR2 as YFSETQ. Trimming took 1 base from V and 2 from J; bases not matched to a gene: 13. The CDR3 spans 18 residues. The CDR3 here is CASSLNPQLASPTDTQYF. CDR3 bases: TGCGCCAGCAGCTTGAATCCACAACTAGCGAGCCCCACAGATACGCAGTATTTT. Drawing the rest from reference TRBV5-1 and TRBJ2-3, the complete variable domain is KAGVTQTPRYLIKTRGQQVTLSCSPISGHRSVSWYQQTPGQGLQFLFEYFSETQRNKGNFPGRFSGRQFSNSRSEMNVSTLELGDSALYLCASSLNPQLASPTDTQYFGPGTRLTVL.

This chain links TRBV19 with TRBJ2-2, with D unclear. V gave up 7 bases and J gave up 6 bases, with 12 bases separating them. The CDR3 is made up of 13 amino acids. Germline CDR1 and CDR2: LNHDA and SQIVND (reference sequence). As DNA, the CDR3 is TGTGCCAGTAAGCACAGCGTAGCCGGGGAGCTGTTTTTT. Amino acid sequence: CASKHSVAGELFF.

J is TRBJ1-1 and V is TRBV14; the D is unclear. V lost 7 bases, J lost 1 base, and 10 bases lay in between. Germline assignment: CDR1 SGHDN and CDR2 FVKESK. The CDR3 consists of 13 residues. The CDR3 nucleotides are TGTGCCAGCAAAGGACTTGGGAACACTGAAGCTTTCTTT. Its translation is CASKGLGNTEAFF.

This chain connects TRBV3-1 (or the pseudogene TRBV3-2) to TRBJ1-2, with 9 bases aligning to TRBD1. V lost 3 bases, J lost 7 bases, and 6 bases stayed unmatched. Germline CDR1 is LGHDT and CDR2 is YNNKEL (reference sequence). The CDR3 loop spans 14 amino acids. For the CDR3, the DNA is TGTGCCAGCAGCCACTCGGGACAGGGAGGTGGCTACACCTTC. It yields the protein CASSHSGQGGGYTF.

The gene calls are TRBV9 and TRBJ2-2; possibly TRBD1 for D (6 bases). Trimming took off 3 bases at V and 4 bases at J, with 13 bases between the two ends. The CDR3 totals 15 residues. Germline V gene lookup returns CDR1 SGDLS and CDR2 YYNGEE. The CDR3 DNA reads TGTGCCAGCAGCGACCGGGACACCATCACCGGGGAGCTGTTTTTT. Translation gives CASSDRDTITGELFF.

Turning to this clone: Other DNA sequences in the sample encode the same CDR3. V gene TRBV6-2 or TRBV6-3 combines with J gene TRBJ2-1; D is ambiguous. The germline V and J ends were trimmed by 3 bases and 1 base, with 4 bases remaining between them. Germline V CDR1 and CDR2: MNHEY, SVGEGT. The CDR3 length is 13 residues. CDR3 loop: CASSYASYNEQFF. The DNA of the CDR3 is TGTGCCAGCAGTTATGCGTCCTACAATGAGCAGTTCTTC.

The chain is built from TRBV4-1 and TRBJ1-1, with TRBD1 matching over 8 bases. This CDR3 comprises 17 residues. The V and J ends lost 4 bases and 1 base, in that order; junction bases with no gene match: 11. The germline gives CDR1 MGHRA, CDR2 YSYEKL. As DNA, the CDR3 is TGCGCCAGCAGCCCCGCTCCTTGGACAGGGTCGAACACTGAAGCTTTCTTT. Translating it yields CASSPAPWTGSNTEAFF.

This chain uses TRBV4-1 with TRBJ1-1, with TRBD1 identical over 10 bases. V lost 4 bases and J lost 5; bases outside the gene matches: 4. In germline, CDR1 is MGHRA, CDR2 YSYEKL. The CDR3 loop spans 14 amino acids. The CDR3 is CASSPGQGKTEAFF. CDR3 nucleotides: TGCGCCAGCAGCCCGGGACAGGGGAAGACTGAAGCTTTCTTT.

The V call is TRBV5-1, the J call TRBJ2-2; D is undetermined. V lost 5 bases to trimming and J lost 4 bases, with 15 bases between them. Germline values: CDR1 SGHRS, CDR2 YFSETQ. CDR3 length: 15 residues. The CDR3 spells CASSSSLVGTGELFF. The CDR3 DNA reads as TGCGCCAGCAGTTCGTCACTGGTTGGCACCGGGGAGCTGTTTTTT.